The rows below give T cell receptor beta chains drawn from one sample of a study of blood T cell repertoires in COVID-19. Profiled with immunoSEQ multiplex PCR; TCRdb holds only in-frame clones, not every one. The repertoire holds 230,000 or so clones, with about 91% as singletons. The sample consisted of PBMCs or T cells enriched from blood (not recorded which). These receptors were collected from a woman in her thirties or forties with acute COVID-19. The CDR3 runs from the conserved cysteine through the conserved F or W. The D gene is left open where the match is weak. Rows give clone size only sometimes, using once, few, many, or a class for an expanded clone.

v_gene: TRBV19
abundance: NA
d_gene: NA
j_gene: TRBJ1-2
CDR3aa: CASSIVGRGNYGYTF

v_gene: TRBV29-1
abundance: NA
d_gene: TRBD2
j_gene: TRBJ2-5
CDR3aa: CSVEASGVKTQYF

v_gene: TRBV19
abundance: once
d_gene: NA
j_gene: TRBJ1-2
CDR3aa: CASSPEDSLANYGYTF

v_gene: TRBV9
abundance: NA
d_gene: NA
j_gene: TRBJ1-2
CDR3aa: CASSPRGNPYGYTF

v_gene: TRBV2
abundance: NA
d_gene: NA
j_gene: TRBJ1-1
CDR3aa: CASRGGLNGEAFF

v_gene: TRBV30
abundance: NA
d_gene: TRBD1
j_gene: TRBJ1-6
CDR3aa: CAGTGTGDSPLHF

v_gene: TRBV7-2
abundance: NA
d_gene: NA
j_gene: TRBJ2-1
CDR3aa: CASSLVPVAYNEQFF

v_gene: TRBV5-1
abundance: NA
d_gene: NA
j_gene: TRBJ2-2
CDR3aa: CASSLGGQNTGELFF

v_gene: TRBV6-2/TRBV6-3
abundance: NA
d_gene: TRBD1
j_gene: TRBJ2-7
CDR3aa: CASSYPTGGKHYEQYF

v_gene: TRBV11-3
abundance: NA
d_gene: NA
j_gene: TRBJ2-5
CDR3aa: CASRDSGSGETQYF

v_gene: TRBV4-3
abundance: once
d_gene: TRBD2
j_gene: TRBJ2-1
CDR3aa: CASRAGTSDYNEQFF

v_gene: TRBV2
abundance: NA
d_gene: TRBD1
j_gene: TRBJ2-3
CDR3aa: CASEYRGRVLTDTQYF

v_gene: TRBV7-2
abundance: NA
d_gene: NA
j_gene: TRBJ1-6
CDR3aa: CASSPRGAATGSPLHF

v_gene: TRBV7-9
abundance: NA
d_gene: TRBD1
j_gene: TRBJ2-4
CDR3aa: CASSPGTGIGNIQYF